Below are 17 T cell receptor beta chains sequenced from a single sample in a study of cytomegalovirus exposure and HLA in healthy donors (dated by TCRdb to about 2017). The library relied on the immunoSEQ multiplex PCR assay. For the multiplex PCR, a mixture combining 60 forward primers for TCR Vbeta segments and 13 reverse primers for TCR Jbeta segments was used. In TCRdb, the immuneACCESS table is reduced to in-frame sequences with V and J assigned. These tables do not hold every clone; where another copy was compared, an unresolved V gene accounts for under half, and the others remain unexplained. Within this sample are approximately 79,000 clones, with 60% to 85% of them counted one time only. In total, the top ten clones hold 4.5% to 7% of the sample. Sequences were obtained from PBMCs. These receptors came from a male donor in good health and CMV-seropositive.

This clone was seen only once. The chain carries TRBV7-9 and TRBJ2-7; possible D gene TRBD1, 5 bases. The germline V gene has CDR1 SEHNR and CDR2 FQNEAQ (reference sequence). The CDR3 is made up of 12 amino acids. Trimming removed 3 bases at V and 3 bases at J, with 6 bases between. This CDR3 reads CASSFDSYEQYF. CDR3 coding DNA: TGTGCCAGCAGCTTCGACAGCTACGAGCAGTACTTC.

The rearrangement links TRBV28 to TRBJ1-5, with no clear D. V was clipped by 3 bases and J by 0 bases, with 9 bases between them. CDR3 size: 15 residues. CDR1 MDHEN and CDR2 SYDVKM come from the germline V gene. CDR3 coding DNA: TGTGCCAGCAGTTTGGCGGTCTATAGCAATCAGCCCCAGCATTTT. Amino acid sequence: CASSLAVYSNQPQHF.

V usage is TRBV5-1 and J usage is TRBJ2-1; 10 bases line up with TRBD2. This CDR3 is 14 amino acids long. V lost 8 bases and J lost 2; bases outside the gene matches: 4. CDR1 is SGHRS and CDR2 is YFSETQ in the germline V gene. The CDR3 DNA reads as TGCGCCAGTCAGCGGGGGGGGGCCTACAATGAGCAGTTCTTC. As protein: CASQRGGAYNEQFF.

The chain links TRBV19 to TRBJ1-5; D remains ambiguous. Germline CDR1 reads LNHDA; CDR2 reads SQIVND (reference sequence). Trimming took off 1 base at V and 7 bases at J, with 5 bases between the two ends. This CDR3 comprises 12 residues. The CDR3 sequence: CASSIGPQPQHF. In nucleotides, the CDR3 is TGTGCCAGTAGTATAGGGCCGCAGCCCCAGCATTTT.

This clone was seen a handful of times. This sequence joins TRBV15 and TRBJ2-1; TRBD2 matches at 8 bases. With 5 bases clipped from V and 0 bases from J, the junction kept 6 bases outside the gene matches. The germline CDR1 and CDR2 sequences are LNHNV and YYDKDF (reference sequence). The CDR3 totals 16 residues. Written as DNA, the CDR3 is TGTGCCACCAGCCGACAGCGGGAGAGCTCCTACAATGAGCAGTTCTTC. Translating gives CATSRQRESSYNEQFF.

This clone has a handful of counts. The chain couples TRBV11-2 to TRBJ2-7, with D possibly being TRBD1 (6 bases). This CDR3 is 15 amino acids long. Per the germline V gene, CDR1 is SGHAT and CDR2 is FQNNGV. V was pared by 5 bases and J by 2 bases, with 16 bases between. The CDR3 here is CASSEGVGSPYEQYF. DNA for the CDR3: TGTGCCAGCAGCGAGGGGGTCGGCTCCCCCTACGAGCAGTACTTC.

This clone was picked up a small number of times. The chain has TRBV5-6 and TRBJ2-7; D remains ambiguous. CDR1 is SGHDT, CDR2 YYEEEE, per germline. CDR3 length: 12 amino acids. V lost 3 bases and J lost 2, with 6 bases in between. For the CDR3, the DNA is TGTGCCAGCAGCTCCGGTACCTACGAGCAGTACTTC. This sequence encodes CASSSGTYEQYF.

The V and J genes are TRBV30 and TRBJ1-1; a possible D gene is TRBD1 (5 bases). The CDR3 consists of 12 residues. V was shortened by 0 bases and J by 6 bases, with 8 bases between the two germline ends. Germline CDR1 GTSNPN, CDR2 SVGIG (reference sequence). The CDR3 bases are TGTGCCTGGAGTGTGGGGGGGGCTGAAGCTTTCTTT. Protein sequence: CAWSVGGAEAFF.

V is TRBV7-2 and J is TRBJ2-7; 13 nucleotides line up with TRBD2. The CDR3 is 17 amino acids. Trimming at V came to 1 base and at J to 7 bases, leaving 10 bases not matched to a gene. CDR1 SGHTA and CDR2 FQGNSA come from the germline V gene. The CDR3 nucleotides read TGTGCCAGCAGCTTAGATAGCGCCGGACTAGCGGGAGATGAGCAGTACTTC. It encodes CASSLDSAGLAGDEQYF. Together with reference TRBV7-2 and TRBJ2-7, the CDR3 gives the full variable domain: GAGVSQSPSNKVTEKGKDVELRCDPISGHTALYWYRQSLGQGLEFLIYFQGNSAPDKSGLPSDRFSAERTGGSVSTLTIQRTQQEDSAVYLCASSLDSAGLAGDEQYFGPGTRLTVT.

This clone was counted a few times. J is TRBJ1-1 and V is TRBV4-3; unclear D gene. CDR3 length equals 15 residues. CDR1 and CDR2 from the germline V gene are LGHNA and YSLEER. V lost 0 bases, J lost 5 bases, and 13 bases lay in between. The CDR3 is CASSQDWALRTEAFF. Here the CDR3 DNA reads TGCGCCAGCAGCCAAGATTGGGCCCTTAGGACTGAAGCTTTCTTT.

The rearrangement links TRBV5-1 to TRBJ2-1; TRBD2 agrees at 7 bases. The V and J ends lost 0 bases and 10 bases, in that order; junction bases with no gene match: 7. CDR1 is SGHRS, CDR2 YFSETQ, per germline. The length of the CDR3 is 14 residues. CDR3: CASSLGAGVWEQFF. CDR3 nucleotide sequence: TGCGCCAGCAGCTTGGGTGCGGGAGTTTGGGAGCAGTTCTTC.

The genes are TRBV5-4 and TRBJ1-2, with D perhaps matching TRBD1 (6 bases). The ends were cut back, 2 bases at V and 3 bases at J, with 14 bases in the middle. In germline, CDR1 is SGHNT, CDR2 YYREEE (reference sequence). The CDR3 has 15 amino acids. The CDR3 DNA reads TGTGCCAGCAGCTTCAGCCCCCAGGGGCACTATGGCTACACCTTC. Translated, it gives CASSFSPQGHYGYTF.

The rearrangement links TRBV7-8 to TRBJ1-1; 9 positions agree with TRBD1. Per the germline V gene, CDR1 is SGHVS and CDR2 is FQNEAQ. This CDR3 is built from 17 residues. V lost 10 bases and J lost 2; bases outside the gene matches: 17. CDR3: CATSSSGTGTTNTEAFF. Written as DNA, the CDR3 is TGTGCCACCTCTTCGTCCGGGACAGGGACCACTAACACTGAAGCTTTCTTT.

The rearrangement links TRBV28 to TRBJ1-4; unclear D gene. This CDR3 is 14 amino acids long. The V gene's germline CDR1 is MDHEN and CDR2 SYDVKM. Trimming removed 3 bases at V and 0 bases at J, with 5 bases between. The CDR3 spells CASSFRSTNEKLFF. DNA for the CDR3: TGTGCCAGCAGTTTTCGGTCAACTAATGAAAAACTGTTTTTT. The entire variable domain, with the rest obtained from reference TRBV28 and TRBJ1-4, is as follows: DVKVTQSSRYLVKRTGEKVFLECVQDMDHENMFWYRQDPGLGLRLIYFSYDVKMKEKGDIPEGYSVSREKKERFSLILESASTNQTSMYLCASSFRSTNEKLFFGSGTQLSVL.

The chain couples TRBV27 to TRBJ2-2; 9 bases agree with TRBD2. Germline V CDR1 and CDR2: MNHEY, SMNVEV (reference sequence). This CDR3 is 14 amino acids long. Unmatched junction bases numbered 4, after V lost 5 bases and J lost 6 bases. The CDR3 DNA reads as TGTGCCAGCAGTGCGGGGACTAGCCCCGGGGAGCTGTTTTTT. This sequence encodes CASSAGTSPGELFF.

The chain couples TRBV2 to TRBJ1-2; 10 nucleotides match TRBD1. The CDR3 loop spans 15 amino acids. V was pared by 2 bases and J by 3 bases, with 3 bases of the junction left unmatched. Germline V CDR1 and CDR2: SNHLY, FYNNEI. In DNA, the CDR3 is TGTGCCAGCAGTGAAAAGACAGGGGGCTACTATGGCTACACCTTC. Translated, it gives CASSEKTGGYYGYTF.

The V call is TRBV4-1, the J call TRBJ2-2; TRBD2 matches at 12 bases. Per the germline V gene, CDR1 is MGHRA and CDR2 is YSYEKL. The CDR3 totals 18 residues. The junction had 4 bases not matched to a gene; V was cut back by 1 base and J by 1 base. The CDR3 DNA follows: TGCGCCAGCAGCCAAGGTCTAGCGGGGGGGCAGAACACCGGGGAGCTGTTTTTT. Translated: CASSQGLAGGQNTGELFF.